This TCR beta chain was recovered during a study of cytomegalovirus exposure and HLA in healthy donors. As concerns this clone: No antigen is known for it.

Sequencing used immunoSEQ multiplex PCR; TCRdb keeps in-frame clones, though not all of them. The table lists a few hundred thousand clones, around 91% of them singletons. Points from the study as a whole: Cytomegalovirus association was listed for approximately 160 TCR beta chains.

V shed 6 bases and J shed 0 bases, with 8 bases lying between them. This CDR3 is 13 amino acids long. The germline gives CDR1 MNHEY, CDR2 SMNVEV (reference sequence). The chain has TRBV27 and TRBJ2-5, with D possibly being TRBD1 (6 bases). The TCR sequence derives from a woman in her 30s in good health and CMV-seronegative. Sequenced input: PBMCs. Here the CDR3 reads CASSGQNQETQYF. As DNA, the CDR3 is TGTGCCAGCAGCGGACAGAACCAAGAGACCCAGTACTTC.